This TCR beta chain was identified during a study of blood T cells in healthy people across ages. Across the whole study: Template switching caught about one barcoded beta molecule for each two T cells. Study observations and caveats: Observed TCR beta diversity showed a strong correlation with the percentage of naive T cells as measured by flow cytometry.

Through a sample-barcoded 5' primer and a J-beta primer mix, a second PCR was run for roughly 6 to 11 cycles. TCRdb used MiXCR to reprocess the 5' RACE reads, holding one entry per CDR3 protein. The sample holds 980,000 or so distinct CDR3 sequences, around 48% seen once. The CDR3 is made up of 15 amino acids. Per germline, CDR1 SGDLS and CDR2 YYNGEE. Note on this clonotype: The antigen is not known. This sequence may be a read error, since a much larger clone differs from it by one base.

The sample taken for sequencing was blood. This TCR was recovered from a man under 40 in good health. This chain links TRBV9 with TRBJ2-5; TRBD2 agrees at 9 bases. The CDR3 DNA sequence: TGTGCCAGCAGCGCCGGGACTAGCTTTCAAGAGACCCAGTGCTTC. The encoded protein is CASSAGTSFQETQCF.